These T cell receptor beta chains were read from a single sample in a study of identical twins. TCRdb reprocessed the 5' RACE reads via MiXCR and lists one record per CDR3 protein. This table holds hundreds of thousands of distinct CDR3 sequences, 9% to 15% found once. These data were also reused for a study on yellow fever vaccine responses in identical twins.

The sequenced sample consisted of PBMCs. The receptor source for this set is a woman between 18 and 30 years old in good health. Both conserved end residues are part of each CDR3. A D gene is named only where the DNA matches it firmly. Some rows mark clone size as missing; the rest say once, few, many or name a class of expanded clone.

clone_size,v_call,d_call,j_call,cdr3_aa,cdr3_nt
-,TRBV20-1,-,TRBJ2-5,CSARRLGAETQYF,TGCAGTGCTCGAAGACTAGGAGCAGAGACCCAGTACTTC
-,TRBV20-1,-,TRBJ2-7,CSARGGAPDEQYF,TGCAGTGCTAGGGGGGGGGCCCCAGACGAGCAGTACTTC
-,TRBV20-1,-,TRBJ1-2,CSASSVARDGYTF,TGCAGTGCTTCGTCGGTGGCACGGGATGGCTACACCTTC
-,TRBV15,TRBD2,TRBJ2-1,CATSRGGGGDEQFF,TGTGCCACCAGCAGAGGCGGGGGTGGAGATGAGCAGTTCTTC
-,TRBV5-6,-,TRBJ1-3,CASSFGQTPGNTIYF,TGTGCCAGCAGCTTTGGACAGACGCCTGGAAACACCATATATTTT
few,TRBV28,TRBD1,TRBJ2-3,CASSGTVTDTQYF,TGTGCCAGCAGTGGGACAGTGACAGATACGCAGTATTTT
-,TRBV6-5,-,TRBJ1-5,CASSTAKGPQHF,TGTGCCAGCAGCACGGCTAAAGGGCCCCAGCATTTT
few,TRBV20-1,-,TRBJ2-2,CSARSANPNTGELFF,TGCAGTGCTAGATCCGCCAACCCCAACACCGGGGAGCTGTTTTTT
-,TRBV20-1,-,TRBJ2-2,CSAAGQITGELFF,TGCAGTGCAGCGGGACAAATCACCGGGGAGCTGTTTTTT
-,TRBV24-1,-,TRBJ2-1,CATSDLASPHEQFF,TGTGCCACCAGTGATTTAGCCTCACCCCATGAGCAGTTCTTC
-,TRBV20-1,-,TRBJ1-4,CSAGGGEASEKLFF,TGCAGTGCTGGTGGGGGTGAGGCGTCGGAAAAACTGTTTTTT
-,TRBV2,TRBD2,TRBJ2-5,CASSAISGTSGNQETQYF,TGTGCCAGCAGCGCGATCTCCGGGACTAGCGGCAACCAAGAGACCCAGTACTTC
many,TRBV29-1,-,TRBJ2-1,CSVDSPAVTYNEQFF,TGCAGCGTGGATTCCCCAGCGGTGACCTACAATGAGCAGTTCTTC
-,TRBV4-1,-,TRBJ2-7,CASSQGLQGGHEQYF,TGCGCCAGCAGCCAAGGTCTTCAGGGTGGGCACGAGCAGTACTTC
-,TRBV21-1,-,TRBJ1-4,CASSTKTGDRVTNEKLFF,TGTGCCAGCAGCACAAAAACGGGAGACAGGGTTACTAATGAAAAACTGTTTTTT
few,TRBV28,TRBD1,TRBJ2-6,CASRDRDHSGANVLTF,TGTGCCAGCCGGGACAGGGACCACTCTGGGGCCAACGTCCTGACTTTC
-,TRBV2,TRBD1,TRBJ2-7,CASSPEPGQAEGPTYEQYF,TGTGCCAGCAGTCCCGAACCGGGACAGGCCGAAGGTCCTACCTACGAGCAGTACTTC
few,TRBV12-3/TRBV12-4,-,TRBJ1-6,CASTLRAGNSPLHF,TGTGCCAGCACCTTACGGGCTGGTAATTCACCCCTCCACTTT
-,TRBV5-5,TRBD2,TRBJ2-1,CASSLASGRASVYEQFF,TGTGCCAGCAGCTTGGCAAGCGGGAGGGCCTCGGTCTATGAGCAGTTCTTC
few,TRBV2,-,TRBJ2-4,CASSVPPLGTPKAKNIQYF,TGTGCCAGCAGTGTACCACCTTTAGGGACCCCGAAGGCCAAAAACATTCAGTACTTC
-,TRBV20-1,TRBD2,TRBJ2-3,CSARAASGSSDTQYF,TGCAGTGCTAGAGCGGCTAGCGGGAGTTCTGATACGCAGTATTTT
-,TRBV28,TRBD2,TRBJ2-1,CASSSPRKSGTYNEQFF,TGTGCCAGCAGTTCCCCCAGAAAAAGCGGGACTTACAATGAGCAGTTCTTC
many,TRBV6-1,-,TRBJ1-4,CASSGLPGGEKLFF,TGTGCCAGCAGTGGATTGCCCGGGGGAGAAAAACTGTTTTTT
few,TRBV28,-,TRBJ2-1,CASSPGPGGSSVWSYNEQFF,TGTGCCAGCAGTCCCGGACCGGGGGGCTCGTCGGTCTGGTCCTACAATGAGCAGTTCTTC
few,TRBV2,TRBD1,TRBJ1-1,CASKTGVEAFF,TGTGCCAGCAAGACAGGGGTTGAAGCTTTCTTT
-,TRBV15,-,TRBJ2-1,CATERVGRNEQFF,TGTGCCACCGAAAGAGTGGGCCGCAATGAGCAGTTCTTC
many,TRBV12-3/TRBV12-4,-,TRBJ1-1,CASTRRRVITEAFF,TGTGCCAGCACCCGAAGGAGGGTAATCACTGAAGCTTTCTTT
few,TRBV20-1,-,TRBJ1-1,CSARGEGNSEAFF,TGCAGTGCTAGAGGAGAGGGTAACTCTGAAGCTTTCTTT
few,TRBV24-1,TRBD2,TRBJ2-3,CATSEIGTSVHTQYF,TGTGCCACCAGTGAAATCGGGACTAGCGTGCATACGCAGTATTTT
-,TRBV11-3,-,TRBJ2-7,CASSFGRDRGSYEQYF,TGTGCCAGCAGCTTTGGACGCGACAGAGGCTCCTACGAGCAGTACTTC
-,TRBV20-1,-,TRBJ1-2,CSAITPLGDGYTF,TGCAGTGCAATTACACCGTTGGGGGATGGCTACACCTTC
few,TRBV3-1,TRBD1,TRBJ2-5,CASSQGDRGQTQYF,TGTGCCAGCAGCCAAGGGGACAGGGGTCAGACCCAGTACTTC
few,TRBV25-1,TRBD1,TRBJ2-3,CASSERDRATDTQYF,TGTGCCAGCAGTGAACGGGACAGGGCCACAGATACGCAGTATTTT
-,TRBV24-1,-,TRBJ2-5,CATSDPTAPGETQYF,TGTGCCACCAGTGATCCGACAGCCCCAGGGGAGACCCAGTACTTC
-,TRBV6-5,-,TRBJ2-7,CASSYQGTSYEQYF,TGTGCCAGCAGTTACCAGGGGACCTCCTACGAGCAGTACTTC
few,TRBV10-3,-,TRBJ1-2,CAISDSPTGYTF,TGTGCCATCAGTGACTCTCCCACGGGCTACACCTTC
many,TRBV3-1,TRBD2,TRBJ2-1,CASSHLAGGPWNEQFF,TGTGCCAGCAGCCACCTTGCGGGAGGGCCCTGGAATGAGCAGTTCTTC
few,TRBV12-3/TRBV12-4,-,TRBJ2-2,CASSPAPLQGYIDGELFF,TGTGCCAGCAGTCCAGCCCCCTTACAGGGTTACATCGACGGGGAGCTGTTTTTT
once,TRBV28,TRBD2,TRBJ2-1,CASTPLGPLAGGPDSYNEQFF,TGTGCCAGCACCCCCTTAGGCCCACTAGCGGGAGGGCCAGACTCCTACAATGAGCAGTTCTTC
-,TRBV10-3,TRBD2,TRBJ2-1,CAISDGRVYNEQFF,TGTGCCATCAGTGACGGGAGGGTCTACAATGAGCAGTTCTTC
-,TRBV7-8,TRBD2,TRBJ2-7,CASSLGAGELAGDYEQYF,TGTGCCAGCAGCTTAGGGGCGGGTGAGCTAGCGGGAGATTACGAGCAGTACTTC
few,TRBV24-1,-,TRBJ2-3,CATQDRRGTDTQYF,TGTGCCACCCAAGACAGGAGGGGCACAGATACGCAGTATTTT
-,TRBV28,TRBD2,TRBJ2-7,CASSTNLAGLTAPYEQYF,TGTGCCAGCAGTACCAACCTAGCGGGTCTTACCGCGCCCTACGAGCAGTACTTC
few,TRBV7-8,-,TRBJ2-3,CATIRAGGTDTQYF,TGTGCCACCATTAGAGCCGGGGGCACAGATACGCAGTATTTT
many,TRBV20-1,TRBD1,TRBJ2-7,CSACRTGDPYEQYF,TGCAGTGCTTGCAGGACAGGGGACCCCTACGAGCAGTACTTC
-,TRBV20-1,-,TRBJ2-3,CSARALLTPRGSTSTDTQYF,TGCAGTGCTAGAGCCCTATTAACACCCAGGGGTTCTACTAGCACAGATACGCAGTATTTT
few,TRBV18,-,TRBJ2-7,CASSPNYGYEQYF,TGTGCCAGCTCACCCAACTACGGTTACGAGCAGTACTTC
many,TRBV14,-,TRBJ2-1,CASSQATRNNEQFF,TGTGCCAGCAGCCAAGCGACTAGGAACAATGAGCAGTTCTTC
few,TRBV11-1,-,TRBJ2-2,CASSLGAGPLWDTGELFF,TGTGCCAGCAGCCTAGGGGCAGGACCACTCTGGGACACCGGGGAGCTGTTTTTT
-,TRBV18,TRBD1,TRBJ2-3,CASSPPDVGQGHTQYF,TGTGCCAGCTCACCACCGGATGTTGGACAGGGCCATACGCAGTATTTT
few,TRBV3-1,TRBD1,TRBJ1-2,CASSQRSRQGSDGYTF,TGTGCCAGCAGCCAACGGTCCCGACAGGGTTCGGATGGCTACACCTTC
-,TRBV19,-,TRBJ2-1,CASQTGAYMGYNEQFF,TGTGCCAGCCAAACCGGGGCCTACATGGGGTACAATGAGCAGTTCTTC